This T cell receptor (beta chain) is from a study of CD8+ T cells in alopecia areata. Reverse transcription of extracted RNA yielded cDNA, which provided the sequencing template. Sequenced by immunoSEQ multiplex PCR; TCRdb stores in-frame clones only, minus some. Of under 200,000 clones detected, less than 70% appear once; the ten largest clones hold approximately 15%. The treatment here: oral pan-JAK inhibitor, 5-10 mg twice daily. The CDR3 totals 12 residues. Trimming cost V 8 bases and J 4 bases, with 10 bases left between them. Germline CDR1 SGHRS, CDR2 YFSETQ. Source: CD4+ T cells sorted from blood, taken at week 24, from a patient treated with tofacitinib. This receptor was identified in a human donor with alopecia areata. The chain links TRBV5-1 to TRBJ2-1; D may be TRBD1 or TRBD2 (5 bases each). CDR3 protein: CASGTEYNEQFF. CDR3 bases: TGCGCCAGTGGGACCGAATACAATGAGCAGTTCTTC.